This T cell receptor beta chain was documented in a study of human T cells and chemical hapten exposure. MiXCR was run by TCRdb on the RACE reads, yielding one entry per CDR3 protein. The sample lists approximately 52,000 distinct CDR3 sequences, approximately 9.5% seen once, with 9.5% to 10% in the top ten. CDR3 length: 17 residues. Trimming shortened V by 2 bases and J by 2 bases, and 16 bases separated the two germline ends. CDR1 and CDR2 from the germline V gene are MNHEY and SVGAGI. Time point denoted: pre-sensitization, week 0. Sample treatment: therapeutic diphenylcyclopropenone sensitization with weekly scalp DPC. Someone pulled total RNA out of unfractionated whole blood.

Source: whole blood, taken in connection with sensitization to the hapten diphenylcyclopropenone (DPC). The chain has TRBV6-5 and TRBJ1-3; D is perhaps TRBD1 (6 bases). The sequence was obtained from a woman aged 25 to 45 with alopecia areata. Some clones in this sample may be carry-over from other donors' samples. The CDR3 DNA follows: TGTGCCAGCAGTTACGGAGGACAGAGGCTAGCTGGAAACACCATATATTTT. Translation gives CASSYGGQRLAGNTIYF.